A single sample gave rise to the 11 T cell receptor beta chains below, sequenced in a study of monozygotic twins with inflammatory bowel disease. TCRdb re-called the 5' RACE reads; one entry per CDR3 protein, DNA not given. The listing records approximately 380,000 distinct CDR3 sequences. Sequences were obtained from blood. These receptors all come from a human donor with ulcerative colitis or Crohn's disease, or a healthy co-twin of an affected twin (not recorded which).

The chain uses TRBV5-1 and TRBJ2-7. The CDR3 contains 15 residues. Germline V gene data show CDR1 as SGHRS and CDR2 as YFSETQ. Here the CDR3 reads CASSLGRGISYEQYF.

The chain combines TRBV2 with TRBJ2-4; the TRBD1 assignment by TCRdb is unverifiable without DNA. This CDR3 is 18 amino acids long. Germline CDR1 is SNHLY and CDR2 is FYNNEI. The CDR3: CASSDQWTGRLAKNIQYF.

The V gene is TRBV9, the J gene TRBJ1-4; there is no DNA to check the TCRdb D call of TRBD1. Germline lookup yields CDR1 SGDLS and CDR2 YYNGEE. This CDR3 comprises 17 residues. CDR3 residues: CASSVGTSTGANEKLFF.

J is TRBJ1-1 and V is TRBV20-1; checking the TCRdb D call of TRBD1 is not possible without DNA. The germline CDR1 and CDR2 sequences are DFQATT and SNEGSKA (reference sequence). This CDR3 has 16 residues. The CDR3 sequence: CSARTHSGGVNTEAFF.

The chain has TRBV29-1 and TRBJ2-1; TCRdb designates TRBD2, a call that cannot be tested without DNA. The germline V gene encodes CDR1 SQVTM and CDR2 ANQGSEA. The CDR3 runs 13 residues. CDR3: CSVELGTYNEQFF.

The chain carries TRBV11-2 and TRBJ2-1. The CDR3 sequence is 11 residues long. In germline, CDR1 is SGHAT, CDR2 FQNNGV. The CDR3 spells CASSFSGEQFF.

The chain combines TRBV20-1 with TRBJ2-4. Germline assignment: CDR1 DFQATT and CDR2 SNEGSKA (reference sequence). The CDR3 consists of 12 residues. The CDR3 is CSARDVGNIQYF.

The genes are TRBV3-1 and TRBJ2-3. In germline, CDR1 is LGHDT, CDR2 YNNKEL (reference sequence). The CDR3 sequence is 16 residues long. The CDR3 protein is CASSQGVGASGDTQYF.

The rearrangement uses TRBV12-3 or TRBV12-4 and TRBJ1-2. This CDR3 contains 15 residues. This chain's CDR3 is CASSPRPSSQYGYTF.

The chain couples TRBV6-2 or TRBV6-3 to TRBJ2-1; as DNA is missing, the TRBD2 call by TCRdb cannot be tested. The V gene's germline CDR1 is MNHEY and CDR2 SVGEGT. This CDR3 has 14 amino acids. CDR3 in amino acids: CASSRDLESNEQFF.

The J gene is TRBJ1-5, the V gene TRBV24-1. Germline V gene sequence: CDR1 KGHDR, CDR2 SFDVKD. This CDR3 is built from 16 residues. This chain's CDR3 is CATSDSSFSSNQPQHF.